This T cell receptor beta chain was retrieved from a study of blood T cells in healthy people across ages. A sample-barcoded 5' primer and a J-beta primer mix were used in a second PCR of about 7 to 11 cycles. TCRdb processed the 5' RACE reads anew with MiXCR; each CDR3 protein has one entry. The profile shows about 2 million distinct CDR3 sequences, around 48% of them singletons. This clonotype was seen a handful of times. CDR1 is SGHKS, CDR2 YYEKEE, per germline (reference sequence). Trimming took off 0 bases at V and 2 bases at J, with 11 bases between the two ends. This CDR3 is built from 15 residues.

The J gene is TRBJ2-5, the V gene TRBV5-5, with D possibly being TRBD1 (6 bases). Sequencing was done on a sample of blood. This clonotype originated in a woman between 40 and 55 years old in good health. Here the CDR3 reads CASSLAPTGQETQYF. The CDR3, as DNA: TGTGCCAGCAGCTTGGCCCCGACAGGACAAGAGACCCAGTACTTC.